A single sample is the source of the 29 T cell receptor beta chains below, sequenced in a study of CD8 T cells in ankylosing spondylitis. TCRdb analysed the 5' RACE reads with MiXCR anew, one entry per CDR3 protein. The data hold about 42,000 distinct CDR3 sequences, with about 4% observed a single time. The sequencing input was blood, either unsorted or a sorted T cell fraction (not recorded which). These receptors all stem from a female donor with ankylosing spondylitis or in good health (not recorded which).

In its sample, this clonotype was seen many times. The chain has TRBV9 and TRBJ1-6; D unresolved. The CDR3 sequence is 14 residues long. The V and J ends lost 1 base and 6 bases respectively, with 8 bases between them. Germline CDR1 and CDR2: SGDLS and YYNGEE. For the CDR3, the DNA is TGTGCCAGCAGCGTAACCGAGAGTAATTCACCCCTCCACTTT. It encodes CASSVTESNSPLHF.

This clonotype was seen ten or more times. The gene calls are TRBV9 and TRBJ2-1; D perhaps matches TRBD1 (6 bases). The CDR3 loop spans 15 amino acids. The V and J ends lost 4 bases and 9 bases respectively, with 20 bases between them. The germline gives CDR1 SGDLS, CDR2 YYNGEE. CDR3 protein: CASSPEVGGGGEQFF. The CDR3 nucleotides read TGTGCCAGCAGCCCAGAGGTAGGGGGTGGTGGTGAGCAGTTCTTC.

This clonotype is medium-sized by share. This rearrangement joins TRBV7-3 to TRBJ2-7; D might be TRBD1 (6 bases). This CDR3 is built from 14 residues. The V gene lost 4 bases and the J gene lost 0 bases, with 10 bases spanning the gap. The V gene's germline CDR1 is SGHTA and CDR2 FQGTGA. CDR3 protein: CASSYGTPSYEQYF. CDR3 coding DNA: TGTGCCAGCAGCTACGGGACACCCTCCTACGAGCAGTACTTC.

The table lists this clonotype with many counts. The rearrangement links TRBV9 to TRBJ2-7, with D possibly TRBD2 on 6 matching bases. V gave up 0 bases and J gave up 7 bases, with 17 bases separating them. The CDR3 consists of 15 residues. CDR1 is SGDLS and CDR2 is YYNGEE in the germline V gene. CDR3 protein: CASSVELSHRGEQYF. For the CDR3, the DNA is TGTGCCAGCAGCGTAGAATTAAGCCATCGGGGGGAGCAGTACTTC.

This clonotype was detected ten times or more. V and J are TRBV9 and TRBJ2-7; D is possibly TRBD1 or TRBD2 (5 bases each). This CDR3 has 15 residues. V lost 0 bases and J 2 bases, leaving 12 bases between the germline ends. Germline CDR1 reads SGDLS; CDR2 reads YYNGEE. CDR3 region: CASSVDPGAPYEQYF. The CDR3 DNA reads TGTGCCAGCAGCGTAGATCCCGGGGCTCCCTACGAGCAGTACTTC.

This clonotype was counted ten times or more. The J gene is TRBJ2-3, the V gene TRBV9; possibly TRBD2 for D (6 bases). The CDR3 is 15 residues long. Germline V gene sequence: CDR1 SGDLS, CDR2 YYNGEE. The germline V and J ends were trimmed by 0 bases and 10 bases, with 18 bases remaining between them. DNA for the CDR3: TGTGCCAGCAGCGTAGTGGGGACTGCTGGCGGAGCGCAGTATTTT. Encoded protein: CASSVVGTAGGAQYF. Supplemented by reference TRBV9 and TRBJ2-3, the full variable domain reads DSGVTQTPKHLITATGQRVTLRCSPRSGDLSVYWYQQSLDQGLQFLIQYYNGEERAKGNILERFSAQQFPDLHSELNLSSLELGDSALYFCASSVVGTAGGAQYFGPGTRLTVL.

This clonotype has at least ten counts. The V and J genes are TRBV9 and TRBJ2-7; D is uncertain. V lost 0 bases and J 7 bases, leaving 17 bases between the germline ends. Germline CDR1 and CDR2: SGDLS and YYNGEE. The CDR3 spans 15 residues. For the CDR3, the DNA is TGTGCCAGCAGCGTAGGCCCCCCCCCGGGTTTGGAGCAGTACTTC. Amino acid sequence: CASSVGPPPGLEQYF.

This clonotype was observed at least ten times. This chain connects TRBV9 to TRBJ2-7; D is undetermined. V dropped 0 bases and J dropped 2 bases, with 9 bases sitting between them. The CDR3 is 14 residues long. Per the germline V gene, CDR1 is SGDLS and CDR2 is YYNGEE. CDR3 sequence reads: CASSVGAETYEQYF. The DNA for the CDR3 is TGTGCCAGCAGCGTAGGTGCGGAAACCTACGAGCAGTACTTC. The variable domain in full, with the rest retrieved from reference TRBV9 and TRBJ2-7, is DSGVTQTPKHLITATGQRVTLRCSPRSGDLSVYWYQQSLDQGLQFLIQYYNGEERAKGNILERFSAQQFPDLHSELNLSSLELGDSALYFCASSVGAETYEQYFGPGTRLTVT.

This clonotype has ten or more counts. This sequence joins TRBV9 and TRBJ1-2; a weak D match, TRBD1 (6 bases). V lost 5 bases and J lost 6, with 17 bases in between. The CDR3 totals 14 residues. The V gene's germline CDR1 is SGDLS and CDR2 YYNGEE. CDR3 in amino acids: CASRGQFRGDGYTF. The CDR3, as DNA: TGTGCCAGCAGAGGACAGTTTCGAGGGGATGGCTACACCTTC.

This clonotype has at least ten counts. This chain uses TRBV20-1 with TRBJ2-7; D might be TRBD1 (6 bases). Germline V gives CDR1 DFQATT, CDR2 SNEGSKA (reference sequence). This CDR3 is 11 amino acids long. Trimming shortened V by 6 bases and J by 7 bases, and 13 bases separated the two germline ends. CDR3 DNA: TGCAGTGCGAGGCGACAGGAGGAGCAGTACTTC. Translation: CSARRQEEQYF.

The sample holds many counts of this clonotype. The chain carries TRBV9 and TRBJ1-6; the D is unclear. Germline values: CDR1 SGDLS, CDR2 YYNGEE. The ends were cut back, 4 bases at V and 7 bases at J, with 9 bases in the middle. The CDR3 totals 13 residues. CDR3 sequence: CASSLGRNSPLHF. In DNA form, the CDR3 reads TGTGCCAGCAGCTTGGGGAGGAATTCACCCCTCCACTTT. Filled out from reference TRBV9 and TRBJ1-6, the complete variable domain reads DSGVTQTPKHLITATGQRVTLRCSPRSGDLSVYWYQQSLDQGLQFLIQYYNGEERAKGNILERFSAQQFPDLHSELNLSSLELGDSALYFCASSLGRNSPLHFGNGTRLTVT.

The chain couples TRBV9 to TRBJ2-5; 7 bases map to TRBD1. The CDR3 loop spans 15 amino acids. Germline V gene data show CDR1 as SGDLS and CDR2 as YYNGEE. Trimming removed 0 bases from V and 4 bases from J; junction bases left unmatched: 6. In nucleotides, the CDR3 is TGTGCCAGCAGCGTAGCTATAGGGACAGCAGAGACCCAGTACTTC. It codes for CASSVAIGTAETQYF.

This clonotype was detected many times. The V call is TRBV9, the J call TRBJ1-1; unclear D gene. Trimming removed 0 bases at V and 9 bases at J, with 12 bases between. Per the germline V gene, CDR1 is SGDLS and CDR2 is YYNGEE. The CDR3 length is 13 residues. The CDR3 spells CASSVDASGKAFF. CDR3 bases: TGTGCCAGCAGCGTAGATGCCTCCGGGAAAGCTTTCTTT.

This clonotype was observed at least ten times. The chain employs TRBV9 and TRBJ2-7, with a possible D match to TRBD2 (5 bases). This CDR3 has 13 residues. Trimming stripped 8 bases from V and 1 base from J, with 13 bases between. CDR1 is SGDLS, CDR2 YYNGEE, per germline. The CDR3 DNA is TGTGCCAGAGCCCACGGGGAATCCTACGAGCAGTACTTC. Translating gives CARAHGESYEQYF.

This clonotype was detected many times. The chain recombines TRBV9 with TRBJ2-1; D could derive from TRBD1 or TRBD2 (5 bases each). V shed 4 bases and J shed 0 bases, with 11 bases lying between them. CDR1 and CDR2 (germline): SGDLS, YYNGEE. The CDR3 is 15 residues long. DNA of the CDR3: TGTGCCAGCAGCCCCCGGGGCAGCTCCTACAATGAGCAGTTCTTC. The encoded protein is CASSPRGSSYNEQFF.

This clonotype was counted ten times or more. The chain has TRBV9 and TRBJ1-2; no definite D call. V lost 3 bases and J 2 bases, leaving 11 bases between the germline ends. This CDR3 comprises 14 residues. The V gene's germline CDR1 is SGDLS and CDR2 YYNGEE. CDR3 DNA sequence: TGTGCCAGCAGCGCCGACGAGGGAAACTATGGCTACACCTTC. Translation: CASSADEGNYGYTF. The full variable domain, rest sourced from reference TRBV9 and TRBJ1-2, is DSGVTQTPKHLITATGQRVTLRCSPRSGDLSVYWYQQSLDQGLQFLIQYYNGEERAKGNILERFSAQQFPDLHSELNLSSLELGDSALYFCASSADEGNYGYTFGSGTRLTVV.

This clonotype was counted ten times or more. The chain carries TRBV9 and TRBJ2-3; 7 nucleotides line up with TRBD1. This CDR3 is built from 15 residues. Germline values: CDR1 SGDLS, CDR2 YYNGEE. The ends lost 4 bases at V and 3 bases at J; junction bases unmatched: 8. The CDR3 spells CASSPWYRGTDTQYF. Here the CDR3 DNA reads TGTGCCAGCAGCCCGTGGTACAGGGGAACAGATACGCAGTATTTT. Using reference TRBV9 and TRBJ2-3 for the parts outside the CDR3, the full variable domain is DSGVTQTPKHLITATGQRVTLRCSPRSGDLSVYWYQQSLDQGLQFLIQYYNGEERAKGNILERFSAQQFPDLHSELNLSSLELGDSALYFCASSPWYRGTDTQYFGPGTRLTVL.

This clonotype was observed many times. J is TRBJ2-3 and V is TRBV9; 11 nucleotides agree with TRBD2. Germline assignment: CDR1 SGDLS and CDR2 YYNGEE. The CDR3 has 17 amino acids. Trimming at V came to 2 bases and at J to 0 bases, leaving 5 bases not matched to a gene. The CDR3 region has the DNA TGTGCCAGCAGCGTCCTAGCGGGGGGACATAGCACAGATACGCAGTATTTT. Translation: CASSVLAGGHSTDTQYF. The full variable domain, completed using reference TRBV9 and TRBJ2-3, is DSGVTQTPKHLITATGQRVTLRCSPRSGDLSVYWYQQSLDQGLQFLIQYYNGEERAKGNILERFSAQQFPDLHSELNLSSLELGDSALYFCASSVLAGGHSTDTQYFGPGTRLTVL.

V usage is TRBV9 and J usage is TRBJ2-1; 11 bases agree with TRBD2. Germline trimming cut 6 bases from V and 5 bases from J; bases unmatched to any gene: 7. Germline-derived CDR1 and CDR2 are SGDLS and YYNGEE. The CDR3 length is 15 residues. CDR3 region: CASNDQLAGDNEQFF. In nucleotides, the CDR3 is TGTGCCAGCAACGACCAACTAGCGGGGGACAATGAGCAGTTCTTC.

This clonotype was counted a few times. The chain uses TRBV9 and TRBJ2-1; TRBD2 matches at 9 bases. CDR1 SGDLS and CDR2 YYNGEE come from the germline V gene. V was pared by 1 base and J by 2 bases, with 1 base of the junction left unmatched. The CDR3 consists of 15 residues. As DNA, the CDR3 is TGTGCCAGCAGCGTAATAGCGGGGGCCTACAATGAGCAGTTCTTC. Protein sequence: CASSVIAGAYNEQFF.

This clonotype has at least ten counts. The chain employs TRBV9 and TRBJ1-1; D is ambiguous. Germline CDR1 reads SGDLS; CDR2 reads YYNGEE. The CDR3 is 13 residues long. V was shortened by 0 bases and J by 1 base, with 4 bases between the two germline ends. The CDR3 coding sequence is TGTGCCAGCAGCGTAGAAGCGAACACTGAAGCTTTCTTT. Translating gives CASSVEANTEAFF.

This clonotype came up many times. The CDR3 here is CASSVGQDTEAFF. DNA of the CDR3: TGTGCCAGCAGCGTAGGGCAGGACACTGAAGCTTTCTTT. V and J are TRBV9 and TRBJ1-1; D is undetermined. CDR1 and CDR2 from the germline V gene are SGDLS and YYNGEE. V was clipped by 0 bases and J by 3 bases, with 6 bases between them. The CDR3 extends over 13 amino acids.

This clonotype was seen many times. The V call is TRBV9, the J call TRBJ1-1, with D possibly TRBD1 on 6 matching bases. CDR3 length: 17 residues. Germline V CDR1 and CDR2: SGDLS, YYNGEE. The V end lost 3 bases, the J end lost 1 base, and 19 bases lay between the germline ends. CDR3 loop: CASSEGGAAKRNTEAFF. CDR3 sequence (DNA): TGTGCCAGCAGCGAGGGGGGGGCAGCGAAACGGAACACTGAAGCTTTCTTT.

This clonotype has ten or more counts. The chain carries TRBV9 and TRBJ1-2; D remains unclear. CDR1 is SGDLS and CDR2 is YYNGEE in the germline V gene. V was trimmed by 4 bases and J by 3 bases, leaving 13 bases between them. The CDR3 runs 14 residues. The CDR3 DNA reads TGTGCCAGCAGCCCCACCGACACAGACTATGGCTACACCTTC. As protein: CASSPTDTDYGYTF.

This clonotype was detected a few times. The rearrangement uses TRBV9 and TRBJ1-1; D gene ambiguous. CDR1 and CDR2 (germline): SGDLS, YYNGEE. This CDR3 comprises 15 residues. V dropped 4 bases and J dropped 0 bases, with 13 bases sitting between them. In DNA form, the CDR3 reads TGTGCCAGCAGCCCTCGATGGACCTTGAACACTGAAGCTTTCTTT. Encoded protein: CASSPRWTLNTEAFF.

This clonotype was counted ten times or more. The CDR3 nucleotides are TGCACCAGCAGCCCCGTACCGGAAGGGGAGACCCAGTACTTC. This translates into CTSSPVPEGETQYF. The chain carries TRBV1 and TRBJ2-5; the table names TRBD2, a call not compared with the DNA. TRBV1 is a pseudogene. CDR3 length: 14 residues.

This clonotype was observed at least ten times. The V call is TRBV9, the J call TRBJ1-2, with TRBD1 identical over 10 bases. Germline values: CDR1 SGDLS, CDR2 YYNGEE. V dropped 2 bases and J dropped 4; count of bases not matched to a gene: 2. CDR3 size: 14 residues. CDR3 nucleotides: TGTGCCAGCAGCGTCAGGGACAGGGGCTATGGCTACACCTTC. Translated, it gives CASSVRDRGYGYTF. The full variable domain, in which reference TRBV9 and TRBJ1-2 provide the parts outside the CDR3, is DSGVTQTPKHLITATGQRVTLRCSPRSGDLSVYWYQQSLDQGLQFLIQYYNGEERAKGNILERFSAQQFPDLHSELNLSSLELGDSALYFCASSVRDRGYGYTFGSGTRLTVV.

In this sample, this clonotype turned up many times. The chain recombines TRBV9 with TRBJ2-7, with D uncertain. The CDR3 spans 13 residues. V lost 0 bases to trimming and J lost 2 bases, with 6 bases between them. The germline V gene encodes CDR1 SGDLS and CDR2 YYNGEE. The CDR3 nucleotides read TGTGCCAGCAGCGTAGACGAGGCCTACGAGCAGTACTTC. This gives the protein CASSVDEAYEQYF.

This clonotype was counted many times. The chain has TRBV9 and TRBJ2-7; TRBD1 matches at 8 bases. The CDR3 has 14 residues. The ends lost 4 bases at V and 6 bases at J; junction bases unmatched: 9. Per germline, CDR1 SGDLS and CDR2 YYNGEE. In nucleotides, the CDR3 is TGTGCCAGCAGCCCGGGACAGGCCCCAGGCGAGCAGTACTTC. Its protein product is CASSPGQAPGEQYF.